This T cell receptor beta chain was sequenced for a study of blood T cell repertoires in COVID-19. Study overall: There were acute and convalescent COVID-19 samples, and they came from the United States, Italy and Spain. The analysed material was cDNA or gDNA that came from T cells, B-cell-depleted T cells, or PBMCs.

Libraries were prepared by immunoSEQ multiplex PCR; TCRdb keeps only in-frame clonotypes and omits some of them. The sample shows more than 95,000 clones, over 75% of them seen only once. Trimming cost V 2 bases and J 5 bases, with 9 bases left between them. There are 13 residues in the CDR3. Germline V lookup: CDR1 MNHNS, CDR2 SASEGT. This rearrangement joins TRBV6-1 to TRBJ1-1; D unclear. Material: peripheral blood. This sequence was found in a woman of 80 years or more with acute or convalescent COVID-19. In nucleotides, the CDR3 is TGTGCCAGCAGTGAATCCCTTTTTACTGAAGCTTTCTTT. This encodes CASSESLFTEAFF.